Each of the 20 T cell receptor beta chains below was sequenced from the same sample in a study of blood T cell repertoires in COVID-19 (dated by TCRdb to 2018 to 2021). Library prep was done by the immunoSEQ multiplex PCR assay. TCRdb stores this immuneACCESS table with in-frame sequences only. Part of the clones is absent; in the studies checked, under half of the shortfall reflects unresolved V genes, and no reason is known for the rest. In this sample the table shows fewer than 90,000 clones, roughly 78% of which occur a single time. The ten largest account for around 14% of the sample. Sequences were obtained from peripheral blood. The source is a woman older than 75 with acute or convalescent COVID-19.

This chain joins TRBV3-1 (or the pseudogene TRBV3-2) and TRBJ1-1; 7 nucleotides align to TRBD1. This CDR3 region has 13 residues. Losses at the gene ends were 5 bases for V and 4 bases for J; bases not matched to a gene: 4. The germline V gene has CDR1 LGHDT and CDR2 YNNKEL (reference sequence). The CDR3 DNA follows: TGTGCCAGCAGCAGGGGACAGCTCACTGAAGCTTTCTTT. Translating gives CASSRGQLTEAFF.

The chain uses TRBV7-9 and TRBJ1-3, with TRBD1 matching 12 bases. J lost 9 bases, V lost 5 bases, and 8 bases had no gene match. The CDR3 runs to 15 residues. From germline, CDR1 is SEHNR and CDR2 FQNEAQ (reference sequence). The CDR3 sequence is CASSLGTGGAATIYF. The CDR3 region has the DNA TGTGCCAGCAGCCTAGGGACAGGGGGCGCCGCCACCATATATTTT.

The chain carries TRBV20-1 and TRBJ2-6, with 8 nucleotides matching TRBD1. This CDR3 comprises 18 residues. CDR1 is DFQATT, CDR2 SNEGSKA, per germline (reference sequence). V was clipped by 3 bases and J by 0 bases; unmatched bases: 10. CDR3 sequence reads: CSASRGQGSPSGANVLTF. DNA for the CDR3: TGCAGTGCTAGTCGCGGACAGGGATCCCCCTCTGGGGCCAACGTCCTGACTTTC.

This chain links TRBV1 with TRBJ2-1; the table names TRBD2, a call not compared with the DNA. TRBV1 constitutes a pseudogene. The CDR3 totals 16 residues. The CDR3 reads CTSSRSGAPSYNEQFF. CDR3 coding DNA: TGCACCAGCAGCCGTAGCGGGGCCCCCTCCTACAATGAGCAGTTCTTC.

The chain combines TRBV18 with TRBJ2-7; D unclear. The ends were cut back, 5 bases at V and 4 bases at J, with 9 bases in the middle. The germline V gene encodes CDR1 KGHSH and CDR2 LQKENI. The CDR3 runs to 12 residues. The CDR3 DNA reads TGTGCCAGCTCATTTCGAGGATACGAGCAGTACTTC. Residues: CASSFRGYEQYF.

V and J are TRBV18 and TRBJ2-1; 7 bases match TRBD1. The germline V gene encodes CDR1 KGHSH and CDR2 LQKENI. The CDR3 has 13 amino acids. Trimming at V came to 1 base and at J to 9 bases, leaving 3 bases not matched to a gene. CDR3 DNA: TGTGCCAGCTCACCACGCAGGGGGAGTGAGCAGTTCTTC. Translating it yields CASSPRRGSEQFF.

The gene calls are TRBV2 and TRBJ1-2, with TRBD1 matching 9 bases. In germline, CDR1 is SNHLY, CDR2 FYNNEI. After removal of 6 bases from V and 6 bases from J, the junction contained 2 bases not matched to a gene. This CDR3 spans 12 amino acids. As DNA, the CDR3 is TGTGCCAGCAGAGGGACAGGGAATGGCTACACCTTC. Amino acid sequence: CASRGTGNGYTF.

Here the CDR3 reads CASSDQGNGREPQHF. The CDR3 nucleotides read TGTGCCAGCAGCGATCAGGGCAACGGGAGGGAGCCCCAGCATTTT. The rearrangement uses TRBV6-5 and TRBJ1-5, with a weak D call TRBD1 (5 bases). V lost 6 bases to trimming and J lost 8 bases, with 20 bases between them. Germline assignment: CDR1 MNHEY and CDR2 SVGAGI. The CDR3 loop spans 15 amino acids.

The count of this clone is one. The chain has TRBV12-3 or TRBV12-4 and TRBJ1-1, with TRBD1 as a possible D gene (5 bases). The CDR3 has 13 residues. The V and J ends lost 7 bases and 4 bases respectively, with 13 bases between them. CDR3: CASTPSGGTEAFF. The CDR3, as DNA: TGTGCCAGCACCCCGTCGGGGGGCACTGAAGCTTTCTTT.

The chain is built from TRBV18 and TRBJ1-1; TRBD1 is a possible D gene (5 bases). The V gene's germline CDR1 is KGHSH and CDR2 LQKENI. V gave up 5 bases and J gave up 2 bases, with 27 bases separating them. The CDR3 is made up of 19 amino acids. The CDR3 sequence: CASSKADPWTSPTNTEAFF. The CDR3 DNA reads as TGTGCCAGCTCAAAGGCCGACCCCTGGACATCCCCAACAAACACTGAAGCTTTCTTT. The variable domain in full, with the rest retrieved from reference TRBV18 and TRBJ1-1, is NAGVMQNPRHLVRRRGQEARLRCSPMKGHSHVYWYRQLPEEGLKFMVYLQKENIIDESGMPKERFSAEFPKEGPSILRIQQVVRGDSAAYFCASSKADPWTSPTNTEAFFGQGTRLTVV.

The chain joins TRBV5-4 to TRBJ1-1; D remains ambiguous. Germline values: CDR1 SGHNT, CDR2 YYREEE (reference sequence). V lost 4 bases and J lost 3, with 13 bases in between. The CDR3 extends over 14 amino acids. This CDR3 is CASSRGVVDTEAFF. The CDR3 coding sequence is TGTGCCAGCAGCCGCGGAGTGGTGGACACTGAAGCTTTCTTT.

This clone was seen a single time. The chain recombines TRBV6-6 with TRBJ2-2; perhaps TRBD2 as D (6 bases). The germline gives CDR1 MNHNY, CDR2 SVGAGI (reference sequence). V lost 6 bases and J 1 base, leaving 12 bases between the germline ends. The CDR3 has 15 amino acids. The CDR3 loop reads CASRSGTLNTGELFF. In DNA form, the CDR3 reads TGTGCCAGCAGATCCGGGACTTTGAACACCGGGGAGCTGTTTTTT.

The chain carries TRBV6-5 and TRBJ2-1; 8 positions match TRBD2. V lost 5 bases, J lost 14 bases, and 8 bases stayed unmatched. Germline V gene lookup returns CDR1 MNHEY and CDR2 SVGAGI. This CDR3 is 12 amino acids long. Here the CDR3 DNA reads TGTGCCAGCAGTCCCCCGGGACTAGAAAAGTTCTTC. Protein sequence: CASSPPGLEKFF.

The chain couples TRBV7-9 to TRBJ2-1; D may be TRBD2 (6 bases). This CDR3 spans 15 amino acids. Germline V gene lookup returns CDR1 SEHNR and CDR2 FQNEAQ (reference sequence). The V end lost 4 bases, the J end lost 6 bases, and 16 bases lay between the germline ends. The CDR3, as DNA: TGTGCCAGCAGCTACGGGGGTTCCGTCATCAATGAGCAGTTCTTC. It yields the protein CASSYGGSVINEQFF.

The V gene is TRBV3-1 (or the pseudogene TRBV3-2), the J gene TRBJ2-2; no clear D gene. The CDR3 covers 16 residues. V dropped 3 bases and J dropped 1 base, with 12 bases sitting between them. Germline lookup yields CDR1 LGHDT and CDR2 YNNKEL (reference sequence). CDR3 in DNA: TGTGCCAGCAGCCATTCTTGGCTTATGAACACCGGGGAGCTGTTTTTT. This sequence encodes CASSHSWLMNTGELFF.

The genes are TRBV7-2 and TRBJ1-4, with a possible D match to TRBD1 (5 bases). Germline V gene lookup returns CDR1 SGHTA and CDR2 FQGNSA. The CDR3 covers 15 residues. V lost 3 bases to trimming and J lost 0 bases, with 8 bases between them. Here the CDR3 reads CASSFGGATNEKLFF. CDR3 coding DNA: TGTGCCAGCAGCTTTGGGGGGGCAACTAATGAAAAACTGTTTTTT.

This clone was seen many times. The chain employs TRBV11-2 and TRBJ2-1; TRBD1 is a possible D gene (5 bases). The CDR3 is 15 amino acids. CDR1 is SGHAT and CDR2 is FQNNGV in the germline V gene. The germline V and J ends were trimmed by 2 bases and 8 bases, with 16 bases remaining between them. The chain's CDR3 is CASSLIGQGIDEQFF. CDR3 nucleotides: TGTGCCAGCAGCTTAATAGGGCAGGGTATTGATGAGCAGTTCTTC.

CDR3 DNA sequence: TGTGCCATCAGTCCAGGGTTATCACCCCTCCACTTT. Encoded protein: CAISPGLSPLHF. The rearrangement uses TRBV10-3 and TRBJ1-6; perhaps TRBD1 as D (5 bases). This CDR3 has 12 residues. The V gene's germline CDR1 is ENHRY and CDR2 SYGVKD. V was cut by 5 bases and J by 10 bases, with 9 bases left in between.

The chain employs TRBV23-1 and TRBJ1-2; D unclear. TRBV23-1 is recorded as an ORF, its role being uncertain. With 4 bases removed from V and 1 base from J, the gap between germline ends came to 13 bases. The CDR3 runs 15 residues. DNA for the CDR3: TGCGCCAGCAGTCTTCTAGGAAGACTTAACTATGGCTACACCTTC. Translated: CASSLLGRLNYGYTF.

V and J are TRBV7-8 and TRBJ2-7; D not certain. Trimming pared 5 bases from V and 6 bases from J, leaving 8 bases between. This CDR3 has 11 residues. The germline CDR1 and CDR2 sequences are SGHVS and FQNEAQ. CDR3 amino acids: CASSPLSEQYF. As DNA, the CDR3 is TGTGCCAGCAGCCCCTTGAGCGAGCAGTACTTC.